This record looks at one T cell receptor (beta chain) sequence and its context. Antigen: not known. The CDR3 runs to 11 residues. Trimming cost V 4 bases and J 7 bases, with 8 bases left between them. Germline V gene data show CDR1 as GTSNPN and CDR2 as SVGIG (reference sequence). This record comes from a study of cytomegalovirus exposure and HLA in healthy donors. Study observations and caveats: Later analysis showed most CMV-associated TCR beta chains appearing HLA-restricted. The authors enumerated 180 or so TCR beta chains as linked to cytomegalovirus. Later findings reportedly placed an Asian-associated ancestry cluster below the approximately 670-donor mean for N-insertions. There were a few CMV-associated chains whose specificity for CMV antigens was confirmed in vitro.

It was with 60 Vbeta and 13 Jbeta primers that the PCR ran. Profiled with immunoSEQ multiplex PCR; TCRdb holds only in-frame clones, not every one. The repertoire has just under 95,000 clones, approximately 85% of them found once; the top ten carry 5.5% to 6.5%. Sample: PBMCs. The chain carries TRBV30 and TRBJ2-1, with unresolved D. The sequence came from a woman under 30 in good health and CMV-seropositive. In DNA form, the CDR3 reads TGTGCCTGGATACTACGGAATGAGCAGTTCTTC. Its protein product is CAWILRNEQFF.